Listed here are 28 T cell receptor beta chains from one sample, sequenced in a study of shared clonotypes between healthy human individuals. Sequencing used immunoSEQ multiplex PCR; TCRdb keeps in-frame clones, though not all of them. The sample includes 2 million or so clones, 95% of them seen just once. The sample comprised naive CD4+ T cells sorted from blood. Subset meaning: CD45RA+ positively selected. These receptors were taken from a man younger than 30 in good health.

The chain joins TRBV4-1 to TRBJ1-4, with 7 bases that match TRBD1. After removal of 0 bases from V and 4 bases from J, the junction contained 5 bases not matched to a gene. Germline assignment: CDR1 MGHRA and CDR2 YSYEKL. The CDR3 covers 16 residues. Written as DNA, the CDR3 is TGCGCCAGCAGCCAAGATCATCAGGGGGGTAATGAAAAACTGTTTTTT. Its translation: CASSQDHQGGNEKLFF.

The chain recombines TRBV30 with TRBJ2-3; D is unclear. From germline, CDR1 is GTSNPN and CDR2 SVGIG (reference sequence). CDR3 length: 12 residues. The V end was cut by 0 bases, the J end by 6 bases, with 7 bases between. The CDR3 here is CAWSVLRDTQYF. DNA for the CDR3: TGTGCCTGGAGTGTACTTCGGGATACGCAGTATTTT.

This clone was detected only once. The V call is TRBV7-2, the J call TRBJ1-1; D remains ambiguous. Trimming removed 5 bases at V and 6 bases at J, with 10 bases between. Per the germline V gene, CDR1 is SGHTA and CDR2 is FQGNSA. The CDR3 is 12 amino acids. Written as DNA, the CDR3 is TGTGCCAGCAGCCAAGTCGTGCCTGAAGCTTTCTTT. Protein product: CASSQVVPEAFF.

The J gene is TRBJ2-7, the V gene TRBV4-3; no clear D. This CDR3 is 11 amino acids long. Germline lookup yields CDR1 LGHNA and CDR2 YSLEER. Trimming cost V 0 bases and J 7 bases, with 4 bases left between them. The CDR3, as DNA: TGCGCCAGCAGCCAAGATACTGAGCAGTACTTC. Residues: CASSQDTEQYF.

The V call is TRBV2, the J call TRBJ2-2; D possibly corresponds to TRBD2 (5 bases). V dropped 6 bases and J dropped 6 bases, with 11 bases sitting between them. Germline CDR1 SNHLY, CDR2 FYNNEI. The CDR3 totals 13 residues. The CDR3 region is CASRGMGAGELFF. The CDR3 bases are TGTGCCAGCAGGGGCATGGGAGCCGGGGAGCTGTTTTTT.

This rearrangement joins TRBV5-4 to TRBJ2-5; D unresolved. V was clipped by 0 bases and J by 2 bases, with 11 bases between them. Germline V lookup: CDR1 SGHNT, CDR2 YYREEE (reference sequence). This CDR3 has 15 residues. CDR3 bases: TGTGCCAGCAGCTTGGTAGAATTGACGCAAGAGACCCAGTACTTC. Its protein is CASSLVELTQETQYF.

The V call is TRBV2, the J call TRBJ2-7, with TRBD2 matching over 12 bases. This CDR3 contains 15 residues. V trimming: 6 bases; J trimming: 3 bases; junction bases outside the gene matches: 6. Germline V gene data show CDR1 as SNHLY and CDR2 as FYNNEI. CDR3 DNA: TGTGCCAGCAGAGGCCTAGCGGGGGGGAACTACGAGCAGTACTTC. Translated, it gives CASRGLAGGNYEQYF.

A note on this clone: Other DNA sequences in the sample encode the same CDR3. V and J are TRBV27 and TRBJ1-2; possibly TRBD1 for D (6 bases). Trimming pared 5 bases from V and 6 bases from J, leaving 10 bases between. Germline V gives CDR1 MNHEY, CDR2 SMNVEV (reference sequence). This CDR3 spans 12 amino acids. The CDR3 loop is CASSLQGDGYTF. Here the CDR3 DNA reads TGTGCCAGCAGTCTACAGGGAGATGGCTACACCTTC.

The CDR3 DNA is TGTGCCAGCTCACTAGGACAGGGGACCTACGAGCAGTACTTC. This codes for CASSLGQGTYEQYF. The gene calls are TRBV18 and TRBJ2-7; 9 bases fit TRBD1. Germline V gives CDR1 KGHSH, CDR2 LQKENI. V lost 4 bases, J lost 2 bases, and 3 bases stayed unmatched. There are 14 residues in the CDR3.

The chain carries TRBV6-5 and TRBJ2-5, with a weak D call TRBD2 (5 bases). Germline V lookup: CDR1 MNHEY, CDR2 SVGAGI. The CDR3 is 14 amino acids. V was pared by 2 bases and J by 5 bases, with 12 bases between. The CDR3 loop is CASSYVLAGETQYF. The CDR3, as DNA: TGTGCCAGCAGTTACGTCCTAGCCGGGGAGACCCAGTACTTC.

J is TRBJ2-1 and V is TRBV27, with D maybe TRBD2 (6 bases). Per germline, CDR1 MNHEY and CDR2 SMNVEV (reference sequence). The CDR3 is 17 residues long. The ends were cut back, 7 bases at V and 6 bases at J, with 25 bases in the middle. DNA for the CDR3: TGTGCCAGCACCCACTCTTTAGGGCGGAGGGCCTCCAATGAGCAGTTCTTC. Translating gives CASTHSLGRRASNEQFF.

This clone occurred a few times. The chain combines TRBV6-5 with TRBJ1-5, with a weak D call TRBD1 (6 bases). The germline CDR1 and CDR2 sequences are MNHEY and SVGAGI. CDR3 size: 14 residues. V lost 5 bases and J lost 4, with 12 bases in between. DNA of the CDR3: TGTGCCAGCAGTCGACGACAGGATAATCAGCCCCAGCATTTT. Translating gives CASSRRQDNQPQHF.

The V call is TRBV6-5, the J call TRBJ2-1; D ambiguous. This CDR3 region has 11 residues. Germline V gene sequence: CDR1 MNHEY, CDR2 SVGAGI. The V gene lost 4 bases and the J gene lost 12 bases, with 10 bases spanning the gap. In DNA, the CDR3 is TGTGCCAGCAGTTCTCCTGGGGTGCAGTTCTTC. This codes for CASSSPGVQFF.

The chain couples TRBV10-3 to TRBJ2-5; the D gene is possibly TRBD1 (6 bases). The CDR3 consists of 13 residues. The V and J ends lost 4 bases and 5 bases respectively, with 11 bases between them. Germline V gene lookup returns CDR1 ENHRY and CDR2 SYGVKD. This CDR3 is CAISGSQGETQYF. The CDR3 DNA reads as TGTGCCATCAGTGGGTCCCAGGGGGAGACCCAGTACTTC.

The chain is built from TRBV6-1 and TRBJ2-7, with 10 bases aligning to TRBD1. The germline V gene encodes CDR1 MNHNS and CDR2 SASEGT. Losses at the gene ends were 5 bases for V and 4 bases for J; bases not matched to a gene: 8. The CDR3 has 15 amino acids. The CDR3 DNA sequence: TGTGCCAGCAGTTCCCCGGACAGGGGGGGTTACGAGCAGTACTTC. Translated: CASSSPDRGGYEQYF.

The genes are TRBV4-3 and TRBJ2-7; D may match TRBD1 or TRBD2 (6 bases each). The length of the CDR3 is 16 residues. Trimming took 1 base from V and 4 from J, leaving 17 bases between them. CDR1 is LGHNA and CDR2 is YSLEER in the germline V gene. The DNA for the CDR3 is TGCGCCAGCAGCCAAGGTGGGGGGCCCTCCCCTTACGAGCAGTACTTC. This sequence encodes CASSQGGGPSPYEQYF.

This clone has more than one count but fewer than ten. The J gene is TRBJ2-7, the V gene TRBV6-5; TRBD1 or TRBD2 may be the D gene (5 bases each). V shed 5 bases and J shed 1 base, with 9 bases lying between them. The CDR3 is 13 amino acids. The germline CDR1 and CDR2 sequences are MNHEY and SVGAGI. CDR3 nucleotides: TGTGCCAGCAGTCCCGGGGCATCCTACGAGCAGTACTTC. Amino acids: CASSPGASYEQYF.

The CDR3 loop reads CASSSEAGGGYEQYF. The DNA for the CDR3 is TGCGCCAGCAGTTCGGAAGCGGGAGGAGGCTACGAGCAGTACTTC. V usage is TRBV5-1 and J usage is TRBJ2-7, with 9 nucleotides matching TRBD2. J was trimmed by 3 bases and V by 5 bases; bases with no gene match: 9. Looked up from germline, CDR1 is SGHRS and CDR2 is YFSETQ. The CDR3 is 15 amino acids.

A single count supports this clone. The CDR3 is CASSERTGEGAKKLFF. CDR3 nucleotide sequence: TGTGCCAGCAGTGAAAGGACGGGAGAGGGAGCGAAAAAACTGTTTTTT. The gene calls are TRBV27 and TRBJ1-4; D uncertain. The CDR3 spans 16 residues. Looked up from germline, CDR1 is MNHEY and CDR2 is SMNVEV (reference sequence). The ends were cut back, 5 bases at V and 9 bases at J, with 22 bases in the middle.

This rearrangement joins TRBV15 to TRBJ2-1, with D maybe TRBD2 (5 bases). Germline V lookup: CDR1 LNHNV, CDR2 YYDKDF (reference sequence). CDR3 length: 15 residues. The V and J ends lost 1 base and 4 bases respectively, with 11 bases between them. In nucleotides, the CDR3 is TGTGCCACCAGCAGAGGGGATAGCGCATACAATGAGCAGTTCTTC. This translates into CATSRGDSAYNEQFF.

The CDR3 nucleotides are TGTGCCAGCAGCGTAAACCGGGACAATGGACGGCAGTTCTTC. Translated, it gives CASSVNRDNGRQFF. The gene calls are TRBV11-2 and TRBJ2-1, with a tentative D call TRBD1 (6 bases). The CDR3 has 14 residues. The germline V and J ends were trimmed by 5 bases and 12 bases, with 20 bases remaining between them. Germline lookup yields CDR1 SGHAT and CDR2 FQNNGV.

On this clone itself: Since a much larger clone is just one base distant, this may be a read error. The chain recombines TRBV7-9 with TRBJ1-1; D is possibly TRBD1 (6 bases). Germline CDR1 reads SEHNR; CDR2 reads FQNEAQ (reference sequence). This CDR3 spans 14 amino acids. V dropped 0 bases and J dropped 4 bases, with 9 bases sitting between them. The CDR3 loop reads CASSLAGAATEAFF. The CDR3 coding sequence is TGTGCCAGCAGCTTAGCGGGGGCGGCCACTGAAGCTTTCTTT.

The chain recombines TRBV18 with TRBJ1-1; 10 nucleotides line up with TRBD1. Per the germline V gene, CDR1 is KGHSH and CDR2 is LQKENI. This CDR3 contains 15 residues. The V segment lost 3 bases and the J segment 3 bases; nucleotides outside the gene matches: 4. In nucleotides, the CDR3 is TGTGCCAGCTCACCCGTCGGACAGGGGGACACTGAAGCTTTCTTT. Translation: CASSPVGQGDTEAFF. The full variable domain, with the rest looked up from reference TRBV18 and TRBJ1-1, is NAGVMQNPRHLVRRRGQEARLRCSPMKGHSHVYWYRQLPEEGLKFMVYLQKENIIDESGMPKERFSAEFPKEGPSILRIQQVVRGDSAAYFCASSPVGQGDTEAFFGQGTRLTVV.

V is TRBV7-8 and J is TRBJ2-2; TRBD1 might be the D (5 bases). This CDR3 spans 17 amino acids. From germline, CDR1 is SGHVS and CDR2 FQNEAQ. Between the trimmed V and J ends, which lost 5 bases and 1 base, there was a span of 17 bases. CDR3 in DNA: TGTGCCAGCAGCCCTCAGGGCGGAGCCTTGAACACCGGGGAGCTGTTTTTT. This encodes CASSPQGGALNTGELFF.

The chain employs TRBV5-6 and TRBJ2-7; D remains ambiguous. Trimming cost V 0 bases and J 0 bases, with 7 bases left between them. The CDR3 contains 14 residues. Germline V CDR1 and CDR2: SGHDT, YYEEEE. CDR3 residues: CASSLGQVSYEQYF. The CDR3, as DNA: TGTGCCAGCAGCTTGGGTCAGGTCTCCTACGAGCAGTACTTC.

The CDR3 DNA reads as TGTGCCAGCAGCCAAACAGACAGAGACTGGGAGACCCAGTACTTC. Protein product: CASSQTDRDWETQYF. The chain couples TRBV4-2 to TRBJ2-5; tentatively, D is TRBD1 (5 bases). The germline V and J ends were trimmed by 2 bases and 5 bases, with 15 bases remaining between them. CDR3 size: 15 residues. In germline, CDR1 is LGHNA, CDR2 YNFKEQ.

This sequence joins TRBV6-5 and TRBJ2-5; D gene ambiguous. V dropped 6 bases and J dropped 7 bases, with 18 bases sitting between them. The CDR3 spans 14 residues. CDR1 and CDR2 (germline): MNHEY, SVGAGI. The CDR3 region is CASSHEAPRGTQYF. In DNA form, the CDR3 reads TGTGCCAGCAGCCACGAAGCCCCCCGAGGGACCCAGTACTTC.

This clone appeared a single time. Here the CDR3 reads CASSSSLSGVTGELFF. The CDR3 DNA sequence: TGTGCCAGCAGTTCTAGTTTGAGCGGGGTCACCGGGGAGCTGTTTTTT. The chain uses TRBV27 and TRBJ2-2; 7 bases agree with TRBD2. The length of the CDR3 is 16 residues. V dropped 4 bases and J dropped 4; count of bases not matched to a gene: 9. Germline CDR1 MNHEY, CDR2 SMNVEV (reference sequence).